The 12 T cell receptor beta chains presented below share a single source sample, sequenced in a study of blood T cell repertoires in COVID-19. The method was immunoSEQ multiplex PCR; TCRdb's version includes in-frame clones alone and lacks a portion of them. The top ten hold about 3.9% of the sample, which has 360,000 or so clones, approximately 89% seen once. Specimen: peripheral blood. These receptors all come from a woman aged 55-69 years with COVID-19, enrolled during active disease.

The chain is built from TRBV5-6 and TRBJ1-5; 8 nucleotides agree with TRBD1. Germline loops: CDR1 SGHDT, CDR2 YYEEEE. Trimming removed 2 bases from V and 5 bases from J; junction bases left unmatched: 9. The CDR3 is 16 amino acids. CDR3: CASSLLGQETYQPQHF. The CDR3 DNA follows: TGTGCCAGCAGCTTATTGGGACAGGAGACCTATCAGCCCCAGCATTTT.

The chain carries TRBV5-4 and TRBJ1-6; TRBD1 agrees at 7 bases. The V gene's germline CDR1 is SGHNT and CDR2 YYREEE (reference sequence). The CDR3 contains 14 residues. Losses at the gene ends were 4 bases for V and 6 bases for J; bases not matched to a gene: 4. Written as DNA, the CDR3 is TGTGCCAGCAGCACGACAGGGTCTAATTCACCCCTCCACTTT. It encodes CASSTTGSNSPLHF.

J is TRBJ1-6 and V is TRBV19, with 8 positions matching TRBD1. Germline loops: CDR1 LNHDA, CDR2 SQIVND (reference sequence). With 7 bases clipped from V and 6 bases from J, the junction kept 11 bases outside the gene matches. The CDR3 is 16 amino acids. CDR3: CASKRGNRGSNSPLHF. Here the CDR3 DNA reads TGTGCCAGTAAGAGGGGAAACAGGGGGAGTAATTCACCCCTCCACTTT.

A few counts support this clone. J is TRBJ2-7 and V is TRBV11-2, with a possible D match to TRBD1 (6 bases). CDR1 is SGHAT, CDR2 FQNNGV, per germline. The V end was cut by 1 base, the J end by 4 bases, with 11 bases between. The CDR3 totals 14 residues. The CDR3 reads CASSLADSYYEQYF. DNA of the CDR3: TGTGCCAGCAGCTTAGCGGACAGTTATTACGAGCAGTACTTC.

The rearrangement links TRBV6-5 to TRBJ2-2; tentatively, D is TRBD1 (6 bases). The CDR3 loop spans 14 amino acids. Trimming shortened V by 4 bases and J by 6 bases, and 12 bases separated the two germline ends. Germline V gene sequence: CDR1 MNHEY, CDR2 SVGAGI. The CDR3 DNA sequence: TGTGCCAGCAGTTTTGTCAGGGGATCCGGGGAGCTGTTTTTT. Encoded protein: CASSFVRGSGELFF.

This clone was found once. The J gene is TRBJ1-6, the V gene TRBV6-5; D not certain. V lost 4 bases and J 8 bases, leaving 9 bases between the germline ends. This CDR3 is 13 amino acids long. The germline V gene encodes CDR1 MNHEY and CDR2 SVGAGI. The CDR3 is CASSLTVDSPLHF. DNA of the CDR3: TGTGCCAGCAGTTTAACAGTGGATTCACCCCTCCACTTT.

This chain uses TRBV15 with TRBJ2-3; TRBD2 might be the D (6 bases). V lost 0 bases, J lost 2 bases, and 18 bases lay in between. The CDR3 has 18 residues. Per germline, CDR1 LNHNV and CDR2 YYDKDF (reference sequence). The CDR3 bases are TGTGCCACCAGCAGAGATCGACGGCAGGAGGGGCCCACAGATACGCAGTATTTT. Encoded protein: CATSRDRRQEGPTDTQYF.

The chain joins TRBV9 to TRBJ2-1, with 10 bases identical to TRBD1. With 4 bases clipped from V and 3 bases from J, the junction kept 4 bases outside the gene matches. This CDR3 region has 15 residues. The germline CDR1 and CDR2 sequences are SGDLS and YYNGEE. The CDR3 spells CASSKTGGGYNEQFF. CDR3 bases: TGTGCCAGCAGCAAGACAGGGGGCGGCTACAATGAGCAGTTCTTC.

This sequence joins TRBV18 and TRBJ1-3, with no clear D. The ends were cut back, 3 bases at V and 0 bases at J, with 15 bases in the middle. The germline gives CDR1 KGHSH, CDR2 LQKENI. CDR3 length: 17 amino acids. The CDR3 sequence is CASSPDGSGSSGNTIYF. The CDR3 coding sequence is TGTGCCAGCTCACCTGACGGTTCGGGAAGCTCTGGAAACACCATATATTTT.

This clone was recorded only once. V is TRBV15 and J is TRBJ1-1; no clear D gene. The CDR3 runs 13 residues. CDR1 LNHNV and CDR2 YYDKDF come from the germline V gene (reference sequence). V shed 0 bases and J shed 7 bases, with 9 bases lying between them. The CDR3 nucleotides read TGTGCCACCAGCAGAGATCCCGTAAATGAAGCTTTCTTT. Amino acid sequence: CATSRDPVNEAFF.

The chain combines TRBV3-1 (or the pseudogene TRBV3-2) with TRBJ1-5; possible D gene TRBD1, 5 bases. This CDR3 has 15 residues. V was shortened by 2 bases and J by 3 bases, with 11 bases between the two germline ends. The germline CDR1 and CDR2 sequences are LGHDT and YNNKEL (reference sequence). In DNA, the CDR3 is TGTGCCAGCAGCCAATCTACAGGATACAATCAGCCCCAGCATTTT. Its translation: CASSQSTGYNQPQHF.

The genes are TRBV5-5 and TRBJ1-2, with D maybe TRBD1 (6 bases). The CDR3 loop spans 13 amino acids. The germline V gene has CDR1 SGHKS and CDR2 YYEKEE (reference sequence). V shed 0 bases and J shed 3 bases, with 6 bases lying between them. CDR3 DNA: TGTGCCAGCAGCTTGGGACAGGACTATGGCTACACCTTC. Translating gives CASSLGQDYGYTF. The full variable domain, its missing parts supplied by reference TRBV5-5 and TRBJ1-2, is DAGVTQSPTHLIKTRGQQVTLRCSPISGHKSVSWYQQVLGQGPQFIFQYYEKEERGRGNFPDRFSARQFPNYSSELNVNALLLGDSALYLCASSLGQDYGYTFGSGTRLTVV.